The 18 T cell receptor beta chains below all came from one sample that was sequenced in a study of patients and donors after allogeneic stem cell transplantation. TCRdb redid the calling of the RT-PCR reads with MiXCR, one entry per CDR3 protein. The sample has roughly 150,000 distinct CDR3 sequences; about a quarter are singletons. The sequenced sample consisted of blood, either unsorted or a sorted T cell fraction (not recorded which). The source is a human donor who was either an allogeneic HSCT recipient or a stem cell or donor lymphocyte infusion donor (not recorded which). It is not recorded whose cells these are; they may come from a transplant donor.

The rearrangement links TRBV12-3 or TRBV12-4 to TRBJ2-1; TRBD1 matches 8 bases. CDR3 length equals 17 residues. V trimming: 7 bases; J trimming: 4 bases; junction bases outside the gene matches: 15. The CDR3 loop is CASIQRTGTGLYNEQFF. The CDR3 coding sequence is TGTGCCAGCATCCAAAGGACCGGGACAGGCCTTTACAATGAGCAGTTCTTC.

This clonotype was counted a few times. The CDR3 sequence: CASHWDRGADTQYF. CDR3 in DNA: TGTGCCAGTCACTGGGACAGGGGAGCAGATACGCAGTATTTT. The chain recombines TRBV19 with TRBJ2-3; 10 bases map to TRBD1. Germline V gene lookup returns CDR1 LNHDA and CDR2 SQIVND (reference sequence). The CDR3 runs to 14 residues. V gave up 8 bases and J gave up 4 bases; unmatched junction bases: 6. The variable domain in full, completed from reference TRBV19 and TRBJ2-3, reads DGGITQSPKYLFRKEGQNVTLSCEQNLNHDAMYWYRQDPGQGLRLIYYSQIVNDFQKGDIAEGYSVSREKKESFPLTVTSAQKNPTAFYLCASHWDRGADTQYFGPGTRLTVL.

This clonotype was detected a few times. The rearrangement links TRBV5-1 to TRBJ1-4, with 8 bases lining up with TRBD1. The V and J ends lost 1 base and 7 bases, in that order; junction bases with no gene match: 6. This CDR3 contains 15 residues. Germline CDR1 and CDR2: SGHRS and YFSETQ. This CDR3 reads CASSLYRTGPEKLFF. CDR3 DNA sequence: TGCGCCAGCAGCTTGTATCGGACAGGGCCTGAAAAACTGTTTTTT.

This chain uses TRBV7-9 with TRBJ2-3; D is unresolved. The CDR3 spans 14 residues. Germline V gene sequence: CDR1 SEHNR, CDR2 FQNEAQ (reference sequence). V dropped 0 bases and J dropped 2 bases, with 6 bases sitting between them. The CDR3 region is CASSLAGHTDTQYF. The DNA of the CDR3 is TGTGCCAGCAGCTTAGCCGGCCACACAGATACGCAGTATTTT.

This chain uses TRBV20-1 with TRBJ2-7, with D perhaps matching TRBD1 (7 bases). The CDR3 contains 15 residues. Germline V gives CDR1 DFQATT, CDR2 SNEGSKA (reference sequence). The germline V and J ends were trimmed by 6 bases and 0 bases, with 18 bases remaining between them. This CDR3 is CSAERGRGRSYEQYF. The DNA of the CDR3 is TGCAGTGCAGAAAGGGGGCGGGGACGCTCCTACGAGCAGTACTTC.

The chain has TRBV10-3 and TRBJ2-7, with D perhaps assigned TRBD1 or TRBD2 (6 bases each). Between the trimmed V and J ends, which lost 8 bases and 0 bases, there was a span of 11 bases. Germline V lookup: CDR1 ENHRY, CDR2 SYGVKD. CDR3 length equals 13 residues. This chain's CDR3 is CAIGGRSSYEQYF. As DNA, the CDR3 is TGTGCCATCGGGGGGCGGTCCTCCTACGAGCAGTACTTC.

The chain combines TRBV12-3 or TRBV12-4 with TRBJ1-1; a possible D gene is TRBD1 (5 bases). The CDR3 consists of 16 residues. Trimming removed 3 bases at V and 6 bases at J, with 20 bases between. CDR3 sequence (DNA): TGTGCCAGCAGTTTCTCCCCGGGGGGGGAGGGCGCTGAAGCTTTCTTT. It codes for CASSFSPGGEGAEAFF.

This clonotype was counted between two and nine times. The chain joins TRBV7-2 to TRBJ2-3; no clear D. Germline assignment: CDR1 SGHTA and CDR2 FQGNSA. V was cut by 1 base and J by 4 bases, with 9 bases left in between. The CDR3 has 14 residues. CDR3: CASSLGAHSDTQYF. In nucleotides, the CDR3 is TGTGCCAGCAGCTTAGGGGCGCACTCAGATACGCAGTATTTT.

This chain uses TRBV5-1 with TRBJ2-1; TRBD2 aligns across 7 bases. The V gene end was trimmed by 3 bases and the J gene end by 9 bases; junction bases not matched to a gene: 15. Looked up from germline, CDR1 is SGHRS and CDR2 is YFSETQ. CDR3 size: 16 residues. The CDR3 bases are TGCGCCAGCAGCTCGCCGAGGACTAGGATGGTGGTTGAGCAGTTCTTC. It encodes CASSSPRTRMVVEQFF.

The chain uses TRBV12-3 or TRBV12-4 and TRBJ1-1; D ambiguous. Trimming shortened V by 1 base and J by 3 bases, and 12 bases separated the two germline ends. This CDR3 is 15 amino acids long. This CDR3 is CASSLVGRSDTEAFF. The CDR3 nucleotides read TGTGCCAGCAGTTTAGTCGGGAGGTCTGACACTGAAGCTTTCTTT.

This clonotype was seen only a few times. The chain recombines TRBV29-1 with TRBJ2-7, with 9 positions matching TRBD1. J gave up 2 bases and V 5 bases, and 10 bases lay outside the gene matches. Germline V CDR1 and CDR2: SQVTM, ANQGSEA. This CDR3 is 15 amino acids long. The CDR3 DNA follows: TGCAGCGTTACCCTCCGGGACAGGGAACCCTACGAGCAGTACTTC. It encodes CSVTLRDREPYEQYF.

To note about this clonotype: Compared with germline, one end of the junction differs, possibly owing to a read error. CDR3 bases: TGCAGTGCCAGAGGGGGAATTACTGAAGCTTTCTTT. It encodes CSARGGITEAFF. The chain recombines TRBV20-1 with TRBJ1-1, with TRBD1 as a possible D gene (6 bases). In germline, CDR1 is DFQATT, CDR2 SNEGSKA (reference sequence). The length of the CDR3 is 12 residues.

V usage is TRBV27 and J usage is TRBJ1-1, with D hard to call. The CDR3 length is 13 residues. Germline V CDR1 and CDR2: MNHEY, SMNVEV (reference sequence). V lost 7 bases and J lost 8, with 17 bases in between. The CDR3 loop reads CASTPSASSEAFF. In DNA form, the CDR3 reads TGTGCCAGCACCCCTTCTGCGAGCTCAGAAGCTTTCTTT.

This chain uses TRBV20-1 with TRBJ2-1; D gene uncertain. V was cut by 3 bases and J by 8 bases, with 11 bases left in between. Germline CDR1 and CDR2: DFQATT and SNEGSKA (reference sequence). The CDR3 totals 12 residues. The CDR3 DNA reads as TGCAGTGCTAGTATGGGCACTTATGAGCAGTTCTTC. The encoded protein is CSASMGTYEQFF.

V and J are TRBV12-3 or TRBV12-4 and TRBJ2-7; D not resolved. V lost 1 base, J lost 3 bases, and 7 bases lay in between. This CDR3 spans 13 amino acids. CDR3 region: CASSLGLHYEQYF. The CDR3 coding sequence is TGTGCCAGCAGTTTAGGACTCCACTACGAGCAGTACTTC.

The V and J genes are TRBV20-1 and TRBJ2-7; D is unclear. This CDR3 has 12 amino acids. Germline V gene data show CDR1 as DFQATT and CDR2 as SNEGSKA (reference sequence). The V gene lost 8 bases and the J gene lost 0 bases, with 11 bases spanning the gap. Here the CDR3 DNA reads TGCAGTCAGTTTCCCCTCTCCTACGAGCAGTACTTC. This sequence encodes CSQFPLSYEQYF.

This clonotype was seen only a few times. DNA for the CDR3: TGTGCCAGCAGCTCCGACAGCGGAAACACTGAAGCTTTCTTT. It codes for CASSSDSGNTEAFF. The rearrangement joins TRBV5-6 to TRBJ1-1; the D gene is possibly TRBD1 (5 bases). Deletions cut 3 bases from V and 2 bases from J, with 11 bases between. The germline V gene has CDR1 SGHDT and CDR2 YYEEEE. The CDR3 has 14 amino acids.

The table lists this clonotype with many counts. The chain links TRBV7-9 to TRBJ1-3; D call uncertain. Trimming removed 4 bases from V and 0 bases from J, with 7 bases in between. Germline CDR1 and CDR2: SEHNR and FQNEAQ (reference sequence). The CDR3 is made up of 14 amino acids. The CDR3 protein is CASSYTYSGNTIYF. In DNA, the CDR3 is TGTGCCAGCAGCTACACGTACTCTGGAAACACCATATATTTT.